This TCR beta chain was sequenced in a study of shared clonotypes between healthy human individuals. Study details: Each donor's CD8 memory used one plate, CD8 naive two, each CD4 subset three.

Running of the assay took place at deep level. The data were produced by immunoSEQ multiplex PCR, yet TCRdb's version contains in-frame clones alone and is incomplete. This table holds 800,000 to 950,000 clones, around 96% found once. Germline-derived CDR1 and CDR2 are LGHNA and YSLEER. This CDR3 contains 14 residues. Trimming left V 0 bases short and J 4 bases short, with 10 bases between. CD8 cells regarded as naive lacked CD45RO, were positively chosen for CCR7, and omitted terminally differentiated effector memory CD45RA+ cells. This TCR derives from a young man in good health. Sequencing was performed on naive CD8+ T cells sorted from blood. The J gene is TRBJ2-7, the V gene TRBV4-3; D is unresolved. The DNA of the CDR3 is TGCGCCAGCAGCCAAGATTTCTCCGGGTACGAGCAGTACTTC. It translates to CASSQDFSGYEQYF.